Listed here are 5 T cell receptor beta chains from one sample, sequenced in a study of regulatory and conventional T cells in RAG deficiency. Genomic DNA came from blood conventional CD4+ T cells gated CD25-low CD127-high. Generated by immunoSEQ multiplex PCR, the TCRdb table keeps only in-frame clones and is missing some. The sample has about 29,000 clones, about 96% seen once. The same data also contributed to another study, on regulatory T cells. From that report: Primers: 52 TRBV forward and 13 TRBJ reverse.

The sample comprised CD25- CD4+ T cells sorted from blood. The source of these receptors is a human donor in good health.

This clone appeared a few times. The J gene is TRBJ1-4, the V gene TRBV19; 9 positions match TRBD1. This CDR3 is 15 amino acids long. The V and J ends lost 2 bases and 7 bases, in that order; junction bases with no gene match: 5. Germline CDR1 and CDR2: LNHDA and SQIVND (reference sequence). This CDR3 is CASSITRQGGEKLFF. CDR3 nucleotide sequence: TGTGCCAGTAGTATAACCCGACAGGGGGGTGAAAAACTGTTTTTT. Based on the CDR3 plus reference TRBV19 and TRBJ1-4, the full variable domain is DGGITQSPKYLFRKEGQNVTLSCEQNLNHDAMYWYRQDPGQGLRLIYYSQIVNDFQKGDIAEGYSVSREKKESFPLTVTSAQKNPTAFYLCASSITRQGGEKLFFGSGTQLSVL.

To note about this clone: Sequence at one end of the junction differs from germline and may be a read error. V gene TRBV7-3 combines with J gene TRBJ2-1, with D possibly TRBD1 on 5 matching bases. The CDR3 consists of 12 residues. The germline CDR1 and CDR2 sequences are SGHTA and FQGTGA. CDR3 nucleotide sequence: TGTGCCAGCAGCTCGACAGCTAAGAGTTTAATCTTC. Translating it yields CASSSTAKSLIF.

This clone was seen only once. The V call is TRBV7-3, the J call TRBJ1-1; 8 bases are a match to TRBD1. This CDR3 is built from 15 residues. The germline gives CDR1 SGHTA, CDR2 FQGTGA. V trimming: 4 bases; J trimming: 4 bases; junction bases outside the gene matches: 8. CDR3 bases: TGTGCCAGCAGCTCCCGCAGGGGGCGCTCCACTGAAGCTTTCTTT. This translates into CASSSRRGRSTEAFF.

As DNA, the CDR3 is TGTGCCAGCAGACCCCCAGGGGGTGGGTACGAGCAGTACTTC. Protein sequence: CASRPPGGGYEQYF. The rearrangement joins TRBV7-9 to TRBJ2-7; 7 bases line up with TRBD1. CDR3 length: 14 amino acids. J gave up 4 bases and V 6 bases, and 9 bases lay outside the gene matches. Per the germline V gene, CDR1 is SEHNR and CDR2 is FQNEAQ (reference sequence).

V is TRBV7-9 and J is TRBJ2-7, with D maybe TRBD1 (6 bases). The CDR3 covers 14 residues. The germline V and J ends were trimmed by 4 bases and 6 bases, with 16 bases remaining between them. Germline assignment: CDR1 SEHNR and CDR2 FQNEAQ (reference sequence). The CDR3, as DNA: TGTGCCAGCAGCTCCCGGGACACCGAGGTCGAGCAGTACTTC. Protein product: CASSSRDTEVEQYF.